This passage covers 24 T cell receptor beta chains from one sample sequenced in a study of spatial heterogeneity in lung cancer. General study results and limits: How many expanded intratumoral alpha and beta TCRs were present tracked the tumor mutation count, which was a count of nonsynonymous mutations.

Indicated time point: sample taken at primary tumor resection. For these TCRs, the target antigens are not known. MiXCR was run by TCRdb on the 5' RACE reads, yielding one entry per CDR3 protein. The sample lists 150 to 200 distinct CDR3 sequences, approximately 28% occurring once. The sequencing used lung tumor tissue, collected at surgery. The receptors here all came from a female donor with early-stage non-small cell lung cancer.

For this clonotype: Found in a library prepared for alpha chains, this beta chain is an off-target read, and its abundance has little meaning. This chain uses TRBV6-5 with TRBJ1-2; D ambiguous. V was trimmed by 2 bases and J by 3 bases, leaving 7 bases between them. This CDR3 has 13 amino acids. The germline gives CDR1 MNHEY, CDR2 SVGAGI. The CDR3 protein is CASSYAEYYGYTF. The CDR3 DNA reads TGTGCCAGCAGTTACGCCGAGTACTATGGCTACACCTTC.

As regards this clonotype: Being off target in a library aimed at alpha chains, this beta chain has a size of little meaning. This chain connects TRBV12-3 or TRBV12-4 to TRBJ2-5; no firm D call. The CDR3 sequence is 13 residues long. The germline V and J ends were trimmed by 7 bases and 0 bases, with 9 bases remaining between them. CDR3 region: CASTDSYQETQYF. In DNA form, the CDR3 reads TGTGCCAGCACCGACTCGTACCAAGAGACCCAGTACTTC.

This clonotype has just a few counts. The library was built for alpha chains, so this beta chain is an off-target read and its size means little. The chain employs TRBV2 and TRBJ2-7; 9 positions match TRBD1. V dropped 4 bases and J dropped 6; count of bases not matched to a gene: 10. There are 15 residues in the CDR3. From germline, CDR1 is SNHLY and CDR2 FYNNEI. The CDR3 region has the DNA TGTGCCAGCAGTGTCGCCGGGACAGGGCTAGGCGAGCAGTACTTC. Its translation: CASSVAGTGLGEQYF.

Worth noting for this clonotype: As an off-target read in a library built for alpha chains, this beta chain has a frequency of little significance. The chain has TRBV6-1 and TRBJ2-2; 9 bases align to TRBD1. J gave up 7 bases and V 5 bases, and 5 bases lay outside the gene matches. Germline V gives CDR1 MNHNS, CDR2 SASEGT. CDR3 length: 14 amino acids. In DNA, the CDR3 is TGTGCCAGCAGTTCCGGGACAGGGATCGGGGAGCTGTTTTTT. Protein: CASSSGTGIGELFF.

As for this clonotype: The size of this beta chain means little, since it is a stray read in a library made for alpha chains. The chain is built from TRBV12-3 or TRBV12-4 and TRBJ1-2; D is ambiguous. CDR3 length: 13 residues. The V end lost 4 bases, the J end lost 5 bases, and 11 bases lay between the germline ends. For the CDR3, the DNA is TGTGCCAGCAGTTCCGGGTTTCCTTATGGCTACACCTTC. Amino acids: CASSSGFPYGYTF.

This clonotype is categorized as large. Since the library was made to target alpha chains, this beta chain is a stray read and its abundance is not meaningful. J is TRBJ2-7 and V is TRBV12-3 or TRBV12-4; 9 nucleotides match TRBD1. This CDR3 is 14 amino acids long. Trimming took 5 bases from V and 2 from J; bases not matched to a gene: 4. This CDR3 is CASSVGQGAYEQYF. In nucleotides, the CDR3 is TGTGCCAGCAGTGTGGGACAGGGCGCCTACGAGCAGTACTTC.

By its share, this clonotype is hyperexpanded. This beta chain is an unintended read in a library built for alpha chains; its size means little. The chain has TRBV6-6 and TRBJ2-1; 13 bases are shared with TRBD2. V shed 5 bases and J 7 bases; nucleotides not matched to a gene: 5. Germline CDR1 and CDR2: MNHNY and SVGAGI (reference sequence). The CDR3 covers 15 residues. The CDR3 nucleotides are TGTGCCAGCAGTCCTGGACTAGCGGGAGCGAATGAGCAGTTCTTC. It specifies CASSPGLAGANEQFF.

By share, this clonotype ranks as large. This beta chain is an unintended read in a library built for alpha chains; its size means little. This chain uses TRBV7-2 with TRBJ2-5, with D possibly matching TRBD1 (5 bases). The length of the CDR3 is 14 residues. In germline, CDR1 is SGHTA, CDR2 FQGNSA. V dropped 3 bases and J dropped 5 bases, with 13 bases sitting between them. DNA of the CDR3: TGTGCCAGCAGCTTGTGGGGCGCGGCCGAGACCCAGTACTTC. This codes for CASSLWGAAETQYF.

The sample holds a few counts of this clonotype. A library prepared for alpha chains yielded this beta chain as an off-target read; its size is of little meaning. The CDR3 DNA follows: TGTGCCAGCAGTTTCGAGGGCAGTGGGACTGAAGCTTTCTTT. This sequence encodes CASSFEGSGTEAFF. The chain recombines TRBV12-3 or TRBV12-4 with TRBJ1-1, with D uncertain. The V end was cut by 3 bases, the J end by 5 bases, with 13 bases between. This CDR3 has 14 residues.

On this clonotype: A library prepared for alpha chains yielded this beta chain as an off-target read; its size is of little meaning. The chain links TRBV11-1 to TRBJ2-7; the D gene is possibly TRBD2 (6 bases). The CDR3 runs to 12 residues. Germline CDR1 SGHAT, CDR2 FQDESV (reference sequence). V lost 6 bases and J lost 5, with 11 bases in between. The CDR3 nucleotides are TGTGCCAGCAGTCCCCGGGGGAACGAGCAGTACTTC. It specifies CASSPRGNEQYF.

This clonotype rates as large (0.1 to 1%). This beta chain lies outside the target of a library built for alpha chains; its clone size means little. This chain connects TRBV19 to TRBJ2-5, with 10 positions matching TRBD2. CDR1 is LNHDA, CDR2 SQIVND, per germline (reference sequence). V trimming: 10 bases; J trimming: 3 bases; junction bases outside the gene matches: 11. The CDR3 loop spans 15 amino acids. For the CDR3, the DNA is TGTGCCACTAGCCCCGGGACTAGCGCTAAAGAGACCCAGTACTTC. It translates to CATSPGTSAKETQYF.

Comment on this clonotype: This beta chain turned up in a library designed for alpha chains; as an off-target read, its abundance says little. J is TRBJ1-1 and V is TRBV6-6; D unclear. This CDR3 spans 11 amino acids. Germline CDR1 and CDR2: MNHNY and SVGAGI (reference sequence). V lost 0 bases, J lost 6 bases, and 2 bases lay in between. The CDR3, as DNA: TGTGCCAGCAGTTACTCCCCTGAAGCTTTCTTT. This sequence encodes CASSYSPEAFF.

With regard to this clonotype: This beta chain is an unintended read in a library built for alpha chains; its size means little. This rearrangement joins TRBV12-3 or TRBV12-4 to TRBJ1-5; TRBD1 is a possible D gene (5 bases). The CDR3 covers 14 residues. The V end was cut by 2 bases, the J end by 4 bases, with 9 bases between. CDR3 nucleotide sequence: TGTGCCAGCAGTTTAAGGGACGGAAATCAGCCCCAGCATTTT. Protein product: CASSLRDGNQPQHF.

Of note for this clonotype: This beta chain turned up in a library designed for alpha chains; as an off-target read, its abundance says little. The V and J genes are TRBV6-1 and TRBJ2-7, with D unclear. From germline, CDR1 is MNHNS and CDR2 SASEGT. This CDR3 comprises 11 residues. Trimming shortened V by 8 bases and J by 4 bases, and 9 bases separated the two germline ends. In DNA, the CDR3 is TGTGCCAGCGTCAGCTTGTACGAGCAGTACTTC. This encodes CASVSLYEQYF.

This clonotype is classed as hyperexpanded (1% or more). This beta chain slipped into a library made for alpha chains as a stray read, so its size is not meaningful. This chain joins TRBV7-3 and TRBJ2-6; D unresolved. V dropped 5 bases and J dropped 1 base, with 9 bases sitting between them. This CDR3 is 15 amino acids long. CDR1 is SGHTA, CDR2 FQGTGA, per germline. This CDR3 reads CASSPARSGANVLTF. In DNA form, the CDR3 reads TGTGCCAGCAGCCCTGCCCGATCTGGGGCCAACGTCCTGACTTTC.

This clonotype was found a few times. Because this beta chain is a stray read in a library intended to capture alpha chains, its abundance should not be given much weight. CDR3 sequence (DNA): TGTGCCAGCGGCCAGCGTTCCCAAGCTAACTATGGCTACACCTTC. This gives the protein CASGQRSQANYGYTF. This chain connects TRBV12-3 or TRBV12-4 to TRBJ1-2; D gene uncertain. The CDR3 is made up of 15 amino acids. Trimming took 8 bases from V and 0 from J, leaving 16 bases between them.

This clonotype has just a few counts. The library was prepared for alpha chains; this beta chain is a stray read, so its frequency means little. The CDR3 loop is CASTSNTEAFF. The DNA of the CDR3 is TGTGCCAGCACTTCGAACACTGAAGCTTTCTTT. The chain is built from TRBV12-3 or TRBV12-4 and TRBJ1-1; D is unclear. The CDR3 loop spans 11 amino acids. V was cut by 7 bases and J by 1 base, with 4 bases left in between.

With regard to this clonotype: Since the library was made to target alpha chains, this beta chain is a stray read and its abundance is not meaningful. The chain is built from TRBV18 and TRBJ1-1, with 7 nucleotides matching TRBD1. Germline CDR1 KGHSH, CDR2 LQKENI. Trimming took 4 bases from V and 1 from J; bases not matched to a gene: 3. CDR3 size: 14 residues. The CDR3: CASSQTGKNTEAFF. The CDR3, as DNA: TGTGCCAGCTCACAGACAGGGAAGAACACTGAAGCTTTCTTT.

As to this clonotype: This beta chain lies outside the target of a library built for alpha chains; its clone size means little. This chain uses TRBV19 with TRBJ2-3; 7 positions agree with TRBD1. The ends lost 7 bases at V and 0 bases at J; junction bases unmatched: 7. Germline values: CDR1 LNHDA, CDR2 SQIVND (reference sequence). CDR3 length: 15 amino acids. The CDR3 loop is CASKTGTTSTDTQYF. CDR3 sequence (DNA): TGTGCCAGTAAGACAGGGACAACTAGCACAGATACGCAGTATTTT. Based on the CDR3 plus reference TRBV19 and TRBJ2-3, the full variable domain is DGGITQSPKYLFRKEGQNVTLSCEQNLNHDAMYWYRQDPGQGLRLIYYSQIVNDFQKGDIAEGYSVSREKKESFPLTVTSAQKNPTAFYLCASKTGTTSTDTQYFGPGTRLTVL.

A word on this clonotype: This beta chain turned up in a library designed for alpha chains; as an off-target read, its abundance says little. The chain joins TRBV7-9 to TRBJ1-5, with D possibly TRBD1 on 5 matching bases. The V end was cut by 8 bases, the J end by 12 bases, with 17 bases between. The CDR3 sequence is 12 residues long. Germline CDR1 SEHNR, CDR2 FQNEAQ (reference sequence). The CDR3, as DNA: TGTGCCAGCGAAGGGGACGGCCGTCACCAGCATTTT. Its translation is CASEGDGRHQHF.

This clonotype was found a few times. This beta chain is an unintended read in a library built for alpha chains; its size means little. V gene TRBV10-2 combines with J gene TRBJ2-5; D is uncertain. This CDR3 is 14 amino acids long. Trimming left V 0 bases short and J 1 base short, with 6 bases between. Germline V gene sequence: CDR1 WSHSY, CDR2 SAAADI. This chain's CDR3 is CASSESSTQETQYF. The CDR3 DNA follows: TGCGCCAGCAGTGAGTCGAGCACCCAAGAGACCCAGTACTTC.

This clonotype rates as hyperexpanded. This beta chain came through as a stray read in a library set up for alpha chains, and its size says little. Here the CDR3 reads CSAGPSLAGVGEQYF. The CDR3 DNA follows: TGCAGTGCTGGGCCTTCACTAGCGGGAGTAGGGGAGCAGTACTTC. The rearrangement links TRBV20-1 to TRBJ2-7; the match to TRBD2 covers 11 bases. The V gene end was trimmed by 5 bases and the J gene end by 7 bases; junction bases not matched to a gene: 13. The CDR3 loop spans 15 amino acids. Per the germline V gene, CDR1 is DFQATT and CDR2 is SNEGSKA (reference sequence).

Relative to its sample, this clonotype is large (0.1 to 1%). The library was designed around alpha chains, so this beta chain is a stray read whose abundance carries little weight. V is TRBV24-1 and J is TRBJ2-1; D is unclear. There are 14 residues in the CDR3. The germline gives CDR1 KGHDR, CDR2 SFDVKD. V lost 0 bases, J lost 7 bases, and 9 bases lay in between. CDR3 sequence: CATSDLRSLNEQFF. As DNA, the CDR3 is TGTGCCACCAGTGATTTGCGATCTCTGAATGAGCAGTTCTTC.

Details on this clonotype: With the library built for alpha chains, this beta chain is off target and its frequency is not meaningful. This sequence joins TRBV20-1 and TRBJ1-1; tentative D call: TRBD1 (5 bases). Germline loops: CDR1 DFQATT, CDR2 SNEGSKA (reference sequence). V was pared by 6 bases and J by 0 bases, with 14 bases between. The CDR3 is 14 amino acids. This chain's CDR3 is CSAVNRLMNTEAFF. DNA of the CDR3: TGCAGTGCCGTGAACAGGCTCATGAACACTGAAGCTTTCTTT.